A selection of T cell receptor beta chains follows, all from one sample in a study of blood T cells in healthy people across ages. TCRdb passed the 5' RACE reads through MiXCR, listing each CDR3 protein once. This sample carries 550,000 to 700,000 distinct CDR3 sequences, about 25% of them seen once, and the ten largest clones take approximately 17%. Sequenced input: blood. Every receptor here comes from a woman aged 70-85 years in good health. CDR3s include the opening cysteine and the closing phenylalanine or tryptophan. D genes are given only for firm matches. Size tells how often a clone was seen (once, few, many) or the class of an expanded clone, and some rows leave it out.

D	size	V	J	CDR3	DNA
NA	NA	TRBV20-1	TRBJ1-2	CSAGTGPPLYGYTF	TGCAGTGCTGGAACAGGGCCGCCTCTCTATGGCTACACCTTC
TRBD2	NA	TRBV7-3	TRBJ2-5	CASSPLGLAEETQYF	TGTGCCAGCAGCCCCCTAGGACTAGCAGAGGAGACCCAGTACTTC
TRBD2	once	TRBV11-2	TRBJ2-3	CASRHSLVLGLAGGRPSTDTQYF	TGTGCCAGCAGGCACTCGTTGGTACTAGGACTAGCGGGGGGCCGACCTAGCACAGATACGCAGTATTTT
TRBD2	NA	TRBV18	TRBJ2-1	CASSQASGVASYNEQFF	TGTGCCAGCTCACAGGCTAGCGGGGTGGCATCCTACAATGAGCAGTTCTTC
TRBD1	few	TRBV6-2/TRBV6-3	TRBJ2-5	CASSGTGGFKTQYF	TGTGCCAGCAGCGGGACAGGGGGCTTTAAGACCCAGTACTTC
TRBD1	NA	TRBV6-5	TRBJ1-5	CASSYSTGVGQPQHF	TGTGCCAGCAGTTACTCGACAGGGGTCGGTCAGCCCCAGCATTTT
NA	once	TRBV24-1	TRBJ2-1	CATSDIAPGNEQFF	TGTGCCACCAGTGATATCGCCCCAGGGAATGAGCAGTTCTTC
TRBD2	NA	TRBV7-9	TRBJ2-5	CASSYRGGQETQYF	TGTGCCAGCAGCTACCGGGGGGGACAAGAGACCCAGTACTTC
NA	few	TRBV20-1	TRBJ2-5	CSAKSPVAGRETQYF	TGCAGTGCTAAATCCCCGGTGGCGGGGAGAGAGACCCAGTACTTC
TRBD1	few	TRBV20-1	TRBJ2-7	CSAKGGTGSRGEQYF	TGCAGTGCTAAAGGGGGGACAGGGAGCCGAGGCGAGCAGTACTTC
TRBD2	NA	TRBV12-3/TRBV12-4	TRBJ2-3	CASGSGLAGSLDTQYF	TGTGCCAGCGGTTCGGGACTAGCGGGGAGCCTCGATACGCAGTATTTT
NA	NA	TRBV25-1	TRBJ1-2	CASSEWGDNYGYTF	TGTGCCAGCAGTGAATGGGGAGATAACTATGGCTACACCTTC
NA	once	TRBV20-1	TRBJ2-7	CSAREITGSPLEQYF	TGCAGTGCTAGAGAAATTACTGGCAGTCCCCTCGAGCAGTACTTC
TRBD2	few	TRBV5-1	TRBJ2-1	CASTPEAGTYNEQFF	TGCGCCAGCACTCCAGAAGCGGGGACCTACAATGAGCAGTTCTTC
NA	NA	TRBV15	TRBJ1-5	CATSRAHGTQHF	TGTGCCACCAGCAGAGCTCACGGGACCCAGCATTTT
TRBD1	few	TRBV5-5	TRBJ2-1	CASSLRQGGDEQFF	TGTGCCAGCAGCTTGAGACAGGGGGGAGATGAGCAGTTCTTC
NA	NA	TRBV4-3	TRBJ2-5	CASSQVRIHMETQYF	TGCGCCAGCAGCCAAGTAAGGATCCACATGGAGACCCAGTACTTC
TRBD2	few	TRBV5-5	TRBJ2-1	CASSPKWGGSSYNEQFF	TGTGCCAGCAGCCCGAAATGGGGCGGGAGCTCCTACAATGAGCAGTTCTTC
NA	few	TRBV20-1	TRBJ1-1	CSARDIGGRPNTEAFF	TGCAGTGCTAGAGATATCGGCGGCAGACCGAACACTGAAGCTTTCTTT
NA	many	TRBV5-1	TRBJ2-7	CASSPGIYEQYF	TGCGCCAGCAGCCCGGGGATCTACGAGCAGTACTTC
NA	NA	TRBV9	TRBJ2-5	CASSVAGTKQETQYF	TGTGCCAGCAGCGTCGCCGGGACAAAACAAGAGACCCAGTACTTC
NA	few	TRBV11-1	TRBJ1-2	CASSPGTVGYTF	TGTGCCAGCAGCCCGGGAACAGTTGGCTACACCTTC
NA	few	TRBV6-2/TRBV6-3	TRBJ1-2	CASSYSGGTTRRGYTF	TGTGCCAGCAGTTACTCGGGGGGGACAACCCGTCGGGGCTACACCTTC
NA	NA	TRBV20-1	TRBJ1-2	CSASQVANYGYTF	TGCAGTGCTAGCCAGGTAGCTAACTATGGCTACACCTTC
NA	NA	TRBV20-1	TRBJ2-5	CSVPSMESGFGETQYF	TGCAGTGTCCCTTCCATGGAATCGGGGTTCGGGGAGACCCAGTACTTC
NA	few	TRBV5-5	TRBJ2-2	CAAGRQGSANTGELFF	TGTGCCGCAGGCAGGCAGGGAAGTGCGAACACCGGGGAGCTGTTTTTT
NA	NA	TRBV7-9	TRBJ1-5	CASSLGAGKIANQPQHF	TGTGCCAGCAGCTTAGGGGCAGGGAAAATAGCAAATCAGCCCCAGCATTTT
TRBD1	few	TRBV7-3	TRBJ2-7	CASSPNPGTEYEQYF	TGTGCCAGCAGCCCAAATCCCGGGACAGAATACGAGCAGTACTTC
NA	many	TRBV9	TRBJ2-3	CASSPGGTDTQYF	TGTGCCAGCAGCCCCGGGGGCACAGATACGCAGTATTTT
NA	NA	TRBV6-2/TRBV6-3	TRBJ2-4	CASNLGRWNIQYF	TGTGCCAGCAACCTGGGTCGGTGGAACATTCAGTACTTC
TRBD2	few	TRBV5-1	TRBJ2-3	CASSLGLAFDTQYF	TGCGCCAGCAGCTTGGGACTAGCCTTCGATACGCAGTATTTT
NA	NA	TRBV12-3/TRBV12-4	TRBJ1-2	CASSDVNGYTF	TGTGCCAGCAGTGACGTAAATGGCTACACCTTC
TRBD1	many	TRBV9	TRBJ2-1	CASGTGGEQFF	TGTGCCAGCGGGACAGGGGGGGAGCAGTTCTTC
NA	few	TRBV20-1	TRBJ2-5	CSATPRNQETQYF	TGCAGTGCTACCCCCCGCAACCAAGAGACCCAGTACTTC
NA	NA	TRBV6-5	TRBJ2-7	CASSYPGIGQQYF	TGTGCCAGCAGTTACCCGGGAATTGGACAGCAGTACTTC
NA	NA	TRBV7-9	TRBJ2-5	CASSFGDRETQYF	TGTGCCAGCAGCTTTGGGGATAGGGAGACCCAGTACTTC
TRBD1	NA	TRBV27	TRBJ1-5	CASGGQGFGQPQHF	TGTGCCAGCGGGGGACAGGGCTTCGGTCAGCCCCAGCATTTT
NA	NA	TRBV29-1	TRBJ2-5	CSGWYQETQYF	TGCAGCGGGTGGTACCAAGAGACCCAGTACTTC
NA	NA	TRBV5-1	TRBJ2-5	CASSPGPDTSYQETQYF	TGCGCCAGCAGCCCCGGTCCGGACACCTCGTACCAAGAGACCCAGTACTTC
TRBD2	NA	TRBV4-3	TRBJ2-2	CASSLERGGLAGELFF	TGCGCCAGCAGCCTCGAGCGGGGGGGCCTAGCCGGGGAGCTGTTTTTT
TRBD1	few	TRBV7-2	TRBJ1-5	CASSRRTGDNQPQHF	TGTGCCAGCAGCCGCAGGACAGGGGACAATCAGCCCCAGCATTTT
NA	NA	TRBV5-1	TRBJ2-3	CASSLYSYPTDTQYF	TGCGCCAGCAGCTTGTACAGTTATCCCACAGATACGCAGTATTTT
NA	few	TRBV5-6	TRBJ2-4	CASSLATYSAKNIQYF	TGTGCCAGCAGCTTGGCCACCTACTCAGCCAAAAACATTCAGTACTTC
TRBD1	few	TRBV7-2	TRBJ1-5	CASSLEGQGSNQPQHF	TGTGCCAGCAGCTTAGAAGGACAGGGCAGCAATCAGCCCCAGCATTTT
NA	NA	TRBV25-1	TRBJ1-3	CASSVAGAQGNTIYF	TGTGCCAGCAGTGTCGCGGGGGCGCAAGGAAACACCATATATTTT
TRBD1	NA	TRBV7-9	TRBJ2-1	CASSLALGQGQGEQFF	TGTGCCAGCAGCTTAGCTCTCGGACAGGGGCAGGGTGAGCAGTTCTTC